This section outlines one T cell receptor (beta chain) sequence together with its context. This entry belongs to a study of patients and donors after allogeneic stem cell transplantation. The germline V gene encodes CDR1 SGHTA and CDR2 FQGNSA. V lost 4 bases, J lost 2 bases, and 8 bases stayed unmatched. The CDR3 is 17 residues long. TCRdb re-called the RT-PCR reads through MiXCR, storing one row per CDR3 protein. The data show nearly 20,000 distinct CDR3 sequences, roughly 5% seen once. The source material was blood, either unsorted or a sorted T cell fraction (not recorded which). This TCR came from a human donor who was either an allogeneic HSCT recipient or a stem cell or donor lymphocyte infusion donor (not recorded which). It is not recorded whose cells these are; they may come from a transplant donor. The rearrangement uses TRBV7-2 and TRBJ2-6; 7 bases match TRBD1. CDR3 DNA sequence: TGTGCCAGCAGCTCACGGCTCGACAGGGCTGGGGCCAACGTCCTGACTTTC. Encoded protein: CASSSRLDRAGANVLTF.